This passage covers 24 T cell receptor beta chains from one sample sequenced in a study of T cell repertoires in cytomegalovirus infection. No antigens are known for them. Via MiXCR, TCRdb re-called the reads, giving one row per CDR3 protein. The sample lists about 69,000 distinct CDR3 sequences, about 30% seen once, with 50% to 65% in the top ten. The source was CD8+ T cells from cultured PBMCs, collected from culture after CMV antigen stimulation. The receptors here all came from a human donor in good health (CMV status not recorded). Some clones in this sample may be carry-over from other donors' samples.

This clonotype turned up a few times. The chain couples TRBV4-1 to TRBJ1-1; D remains unclear. This CDR3 spans 11 amino acids. Deletions cut 0 bases from V and 10 bases from J, with 6 bases between. The V gene's germline CDR1 is MGHRA and CDR2 YSYEKL. The CDR3 sequence is CASSQDYRAFF. The DNA of the CDR3 is TGCGCCAGCAGCCAAGATTATAGAGCTTTCTTT.

This clonotype turned up a few times. The chain couples TRBV27 to TRBJ2-2, with D possibly matching TRBD2 (7 bases). Germline loops: CDR1 MNHEY, CDR2 SMNVEV (reference sequence). Trimming took off 6 bases at V and 5 bases at J, with 16 bases between the two ends. The CDR3 is made up of 15 amino acids. Written as DNA, the CDR3 is TGTGCCAGCAGCCACGGGGGGCGCTCGACCGGGGAGCTGTTTTTT. The encoded protein is CASSHGGRSTGELFF.

This clonotype showed up many times. The chain joins TRBV6-2 or TRBV6-3 to TRBJ2-1; D not certain. Germline assignment: CDR1 MNHEY and CDR2 SVGEGT. V gave up 1 base and J gave up 6 bases, with 4 bases separating them. This CDR3 region has 12 residues. CDR3 coding DNA: TGTGCCAGCAGTTACTGGAGCAATGAGCAGTTCTTC. Translating gives CASSYWSNEQFF.

The chain links TRBV7-2 to TRBJ2-3; a weak D match, TRBD2 (5 bases). Germline V gene data show CDR1 as SGHTA and CDR2 as FQGNSA. V shed 5 bases and J shed 2 bases, with 14 bases lying between them. This CDR3 spans 15 amino acids. CDR3 bases: TGTGCCAGCAGCCGGGGTAGCACGTCCACAGATACGCAGTATTTT. It encodes CASSRGSTSTDTQYF.

Only a few counts were recorded for this clonotype. The CDR3 sequence: CASSLREDTQYF. CDR3 bases: TGTGCCAGCAGCTTAAGGGAGGATACGCAGTATTTT. V gene TRBV7-9 combines with J gene TRBJ2-3; D is possibly TRBD2 (5 bases). CDR1 is SEHNR and CDR2 is FQNEAQ in the germline V gene (reference sequence). V was cut by 2 bases and J by 6 bases, with 6 bases left in between. This CDR3 has 12 residues.

This clonotype was recorded at least ten times. The J gene is TRBJ2-7, the V gene TRBV20-1, with 11 bases aligning to TRBD2. This CDR3 is 13 amino acids long. Germline loops: CDR1 DFQATT, CDR2 SNEGSKA (reference sequence). The junction had 2 bases not matched to a gene; V was cut back by 5 bases and J by 2 bases. The CDR3 DNA follows: TGCAGTGCTGGACTAGCGGGTACCTACGAGCAGTACTTC. Translating it yields CSAGLAGTYEQYF.

The rearrangement uses TRBV5-8 and TRBJ1-1, with D possibly matching TRBD1 (6 bases). Trimming took off 4 bases at V and 4 bases at J, with 14 bases between the two ends. This CDR3 spans 14 amino acids. Germline loops: CDR1 SGHTS, CDR2 YDEGEE. The CDR3 sequence: CASSQQGMGTEAFF. Written as DNA, the CDR3 is TGTGCCAGCAGCCAACAGGGAATGGGCACTGAAGCTTTCTTT. Looking up the rest from reference TRBV5-8 and TRBJ1-1 gives the full variable domain: EAGVTQSPTHLIKTRGQQATLRCSPISGHTSVYWYQQALGLGLQFLLWYDEGEERNRGNFPPRFSGRQFPNYSSELNVNALELEDSALYLCASSQQGMGTEAFFGQGTRLTVV.

This clonotype turned up a few times. This chain joins TRBV15 and TRBJ1-4; 10 nucleotides agree with TRBD1. Germline CDR1 is LNHNV and CDR2 is YYDKDF (reference sequence). J was trimmed by 7 bases and V by 2 bases; bases with no gene match: 7. The CDR3 covers 16 residues. The CDR3 DNA is TGTGCCACCAGCAGATCTTCGGGGACAGGGGCTGAAAAACTGTTTTTT. Its protein is CATSRSSGTGAEKLFF.

The V gene is TRBV29-1, the J gene TRBJ2-2; 10 bases map to TRBD1. Germline trimming cut 7 bases from V and 4 bases from J; bases unmatched to any gene: 6. The CDR3 is 14 amino acids. In germline, CDR1 is SQVTM, CDR2 ANQGSEA. The CDR3 spells CSAGQGEGTGELFF. In DNA form, the CDR3 reads TGCAGCGCCGGACAGGGGGAAGGCACCGGGGAGCTGTTTTTT.

This clonotype has a single count. This chain links TRBV6-6 with TRBJ2-1, with D tentatively TRBD1 or TRBD2 (6 bases each). The CDR3 spans 13 residues. CDR1 and CDR2 (germline): MNHNY, SVGAGI (reference sequence). V was trimmed by 8 bases and J by 2 bases, leaving 10 bases between them. CDR3 sequence reads: CASSEGAYNEQFF. The CDR3 coding sequence is TGTGCCAGCTCGGAGGGGGCCTACAATGAGCAGTTCTTC.

The J gene is TRBJ1-2, the V gene TRBV27, with D uncertain. V lost 2 bases, J lost 5 bases, and 12 bases lay in between. The CDR3 is made up of 14 amino acids. Germline values: CDR1 MNHEY, CDR2 SMNVEV (reference sequence). CDR3 bases: TGTGCCAGCAGTTTAGTGCCAAGGGCTTATGGCTACACCTTC. Amino acid sequence: CASSLVPRAYGYTF.

This clonotype was picked up one time. The genes are TRBV6-5 and TRBJ1-6; D possibly corresponds to TRBD1 (5 bases). Trimming left V 1 base short and J 5 bases short, with 15 bases between. The CDR3 has 17 amino acids. Germline V gene sequence: CDR1 MNHEY, CDR2 SVGAGI. The CDR3 spells CASSYWGVGLDNSPLHF. The CDR3 nucleotides are TGTGCCAGCAGTTACTGGGGGGTGGGATTGGATAATTCACCCCTCCACTTT.

There are many counts of this clonotype. The J gene is TRBJ2-7, the V gene TRBV27; TRBD1 or TRBD2 may be the D gene (5 bases each). The CDR3 sequence is 14 residues long. Germline CDR1 and CDR2: MNHEY and SMNVEV (reference sequence). Trimming cost V 7 bases and J 6 bases, with 19 bases left between them. The CDR3 DNA reads as TGTGCCAGCACCACCCCCGGGACCACTGGCGAGCAGTACTTC. This sequence encodes CASTTPGTTGEQYF.

The table lists this clonotype with a few counts. The chain joins TRBV7-9 to TRBJ1-2, with D possibly being TRBD1 (5 bases). CDR1 and CDR2 (germline): SEHNR, FQNEAQ (reference sequence). Deletions cut 6 bases from V and 5 bases from J, with 7 bases between. There are 11 residues in the CDR3. In DNA, the CDR3 is TGTGCCAGCAGGGACATATATGGCTACACCTTC. This codes for CASRDIYGYTF.

This clonotype has just a few counts. The J gene is TRBJ2-7, the V gene TRBV3-1; 8 bases map to TRBD2. Looked up from germline, CDR1 is LGHDT and CDR2 is YNNKEL (reference sequence). The trim removed 2 bases at V and 5 bases at J, leaving 8 bases unmatched. CDR3 length equals 15 residues. The CDR3 nucleotides are TGTGCCAGCAGCCAATCCGCCATTAGCGGGAACGAGCAGTACTTC. It is translated as CASSQSAISGNEQYF.

Ten or more counts support this clonotype. This chain links TRBV6-1 with TRBJ1-3; D possibly corresponds to TRBD1 (5 bases). Germline assignment: CDR1 MNHNS and CDR2 SASEGT. The CDR3 is made up of 15 amino acids. V lost 6 bases and J 0 bases, leaving 12 bases between the germline ends. The CDR3 region is CASSRGASSGNTIYF. CDR3 DNA sequence: TGTGCCAGCAGCCGTGGGGCTAGCTCTGGAAACACCATATATTTT.

This clonotype occurred a few times. This chain uses TRBV7-2 with TRBJ2-7, with D possibly being TRBD1 (6 bases). Germline V gives CDR1 SGHTA, CDR2 FQGNSA. This CDR3 has 16 amino acids. The ends were cut back, 1 base at V and 5 bases at J, with 18 bases in the middle. Here the CDR3 DNA reads TGTGCCAGCAGCTTAGGGGGGTACAGGGATAAAGACGAGCAGTACTTC. This sequence encodes CASSLGGYRDKDEQYF.

This clonotype has only a few counts. The chain recombines TRBV6-2 or TRBV6-3 with TRBJ2-7, with 11 bases that match TRBD2. The CDR3 spans 14 residues. Germline-derived CDR1 and CDR2 are MNHEY and SVGEGT. The V segment lost 5 bases and the J segment 4 bases; nucleotides outside the gene matches: 4. CDR3 region: CASSTGTSGYEQYF. As DNA, the CDR3 is TGTGCCAGCAGTACGGGGACTAGCGGATACGAGCAGTACTTC.

This clonotype was detected many times. The rearrangement links TRBV7-8 to TRBJ1-6; 12 positions agree with TRBD1. Unmatched junction bases numbered 7, after V lost 4 bases and J lost 0 bases. This CDR3 spans 19 amino acids. Germline CDR1 is SGHVS and CDR2 is FQNEAQ. The CDR3 loop is CASSSGTGGLSSYNSPLHF. The CDR3 DNA follows: TGTGCCAGCAGCTCGGGGACAGGGGGCTTAAGCTCCTATAATTCACCCCTCCACTTT.

This clonotype showed up many times. V gene TRBV5-6 combines with J gene TRBJ2-5, with TRBD1 identical over 10 bases. The CDR3 length is 15 residues. Trimming cost V 4 bases and J 5 bases; bases outside gene matches: 8. Germline loops: CDR1 SGHDT, CDR2 YYEEEE. The CDR3 region has the DNA TGTGCCAGCAGCCTCCCGGGACAGGGGAGGGAGACCCAGTACTTC. Its protein product is CASSLPGQGRETQYF.

The J gene is TRBJ2-3, the V gene TRBV7-8; D remains ambiguous. This CDR3 region has 14 residues. V was pared by 0 bases and J by 2 bases, with 6 bases between. Germline V CDR1 and CDR2: SGHVS, FQNEAQ. CDR3 loop: CASSLAVYTDTQYF. The CDR3 DNA reads as TGTGCCAGCAGCTTAGCCGTATACACAGATACGCAGTATTTT.

A word on this clonotype: A much larger clone lies one base from this, so it may be a read error. The J gene is TRBJ2-3, the V gene TRBV7-1, with D maybe TRBD1 (6 bases). TRBV7-1 is placed among ORFs of uncertain function. The germline V and J ends were trimmed by 5 bases and 4 bases, with 13 bases remaining between them. The CDR3 totals 14 residues. DNA of the CDR3: TGTGCCAGCAGCCCAACAGGGATCTCAGATACGCAGTATTTT. This encodes CASSPTGISDTQYF.

The chain couples TRBV6-1 to TRBJ1-1, with D possibly being TRBD1 (5 bases). The CDR3 spans 15 residues. CDR1 MNHNS and CDR2 SASEGT come from the germline V gene. Trimming took off 7 bases at V and 5 bases at J, with 20 bases between the two ends. The CDR3 loop is CASNLGGVTGTEAFF. The CDR3 nucleotides read TGTGCCAGCAACCTTGGGGGGGTGACTGGGACTGAAGCTTTCTTT.

The CDR3 nucleotides are TGTGCCAGCAGCCCCGAGACAGCGTACAATGAGCAGTTCTTC. This sequence encodes CASSPETAYNEQFF. This chain connects TRBV7-9 to TRBJ2-1; the D gene is possibly TRBD1 (5 bases). Germline V gene lookup returns CDR1 SEHNR and CDR2 FQNEAQ (reference sequence). The CDR3 consists of 14 residues. Trimming cost V 5 bases and J 4 bases, with 12 bases left between them. The whole variable domain, remainder taken from reference TRBV7-9 and TRBJ2-1, is DTGVSQNPRHKITKRGQNVTFRCDPISEHNRLYWYRQTLGQGPEFLTYFQNEAQLEKSRLLSDRFSAERPKGSFSTLEIQRTEQGDSAMYLCASSPETAYNEQFFGPGTRLTVL.